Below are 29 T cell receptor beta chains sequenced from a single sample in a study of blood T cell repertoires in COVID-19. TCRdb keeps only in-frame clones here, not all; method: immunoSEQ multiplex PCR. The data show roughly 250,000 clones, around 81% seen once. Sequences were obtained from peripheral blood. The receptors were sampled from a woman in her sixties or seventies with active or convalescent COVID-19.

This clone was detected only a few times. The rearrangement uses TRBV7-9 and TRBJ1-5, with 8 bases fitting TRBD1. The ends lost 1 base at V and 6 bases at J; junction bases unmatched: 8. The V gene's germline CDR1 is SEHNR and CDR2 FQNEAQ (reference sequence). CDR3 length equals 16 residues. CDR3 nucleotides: TGTGCCAGCAGCTTAGGTACAGGGGGACGGAGTCAGCCCCAGCATTTT. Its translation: CASSLGTGGRSQPQHF.

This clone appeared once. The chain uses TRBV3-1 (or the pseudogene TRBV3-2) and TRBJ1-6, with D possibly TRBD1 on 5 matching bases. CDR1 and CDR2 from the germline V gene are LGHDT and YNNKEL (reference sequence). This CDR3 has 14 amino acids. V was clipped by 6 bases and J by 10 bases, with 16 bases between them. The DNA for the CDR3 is TGTGCCAGCAGAGGAGAGAGGGGAGGATCACCCCTCCACTTT. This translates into CASRGERGGSPLHF.

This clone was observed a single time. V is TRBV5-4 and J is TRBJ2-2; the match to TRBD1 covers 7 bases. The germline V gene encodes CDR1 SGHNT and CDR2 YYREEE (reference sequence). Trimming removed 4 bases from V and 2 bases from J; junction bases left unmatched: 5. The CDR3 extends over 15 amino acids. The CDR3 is CASSLDRVNTGELFF. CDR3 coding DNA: TGTGCCAGCAGCCTCGACAGGGTTAACACCGGGGAGCTGTTTTTT.

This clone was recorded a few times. The CDR3: CASSQEDWSYEQYF. As DNA, the CDR3 is TGCGCCAGCAGCCAAGAGGACTGGTCCTACGAGCAGTACTTC. This chain uses TRBV4-3 with TRBJ2-7, with D perhaps TRBD2 (5 bases). Germline V gene lookup returns CDR1 LGHNA and CDR2 YSLEER. Trimming removed 0 bases from V and 1 base from J, with 7 bases in between. This CDR3 is built from 14 residues.

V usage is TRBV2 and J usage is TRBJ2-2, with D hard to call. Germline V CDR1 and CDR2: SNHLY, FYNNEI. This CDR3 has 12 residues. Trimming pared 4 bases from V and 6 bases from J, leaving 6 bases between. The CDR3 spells CASSAGPGELFF. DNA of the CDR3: TGTGCCAGCAGTGCTGGGCCCGGGGAGCTGTTTTTT.

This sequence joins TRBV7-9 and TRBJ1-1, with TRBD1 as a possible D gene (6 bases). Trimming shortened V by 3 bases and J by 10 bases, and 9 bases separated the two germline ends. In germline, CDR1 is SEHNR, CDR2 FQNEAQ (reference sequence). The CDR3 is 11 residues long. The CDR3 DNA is TGTGCCAGCAGCTTCGGGGGGCCAGCTTTCTTT. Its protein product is CASSFGGPAFF.

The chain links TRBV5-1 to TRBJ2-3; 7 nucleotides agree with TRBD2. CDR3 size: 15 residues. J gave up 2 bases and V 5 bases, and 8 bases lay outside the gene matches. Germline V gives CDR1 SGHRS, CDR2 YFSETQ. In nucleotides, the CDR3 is TGCGCCAGCAGAACGAGGGACTACTACACAGATACGCAGTATTTT. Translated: CASRTRDYYTDTQYF.

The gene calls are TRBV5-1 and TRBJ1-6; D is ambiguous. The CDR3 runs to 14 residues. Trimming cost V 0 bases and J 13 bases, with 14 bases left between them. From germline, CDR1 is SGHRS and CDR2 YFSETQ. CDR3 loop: CASSLGPSPEPLHF. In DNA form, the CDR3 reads TGCGCCAGCAGCTTGGGTCCCTCCCCCGAGCCCCTCCACTTT. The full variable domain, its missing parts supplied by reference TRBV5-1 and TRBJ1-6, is KAGVTQTPRYLIKTRGQQVTLSCSPISGHRSVSWYQQTPGQGLQFLFEYFSETQRNKGNFPGRFSGRQFSNSRSEMNVSTLELGDSALYLCASSLGPSPEPLHFGNGTRLTVT.

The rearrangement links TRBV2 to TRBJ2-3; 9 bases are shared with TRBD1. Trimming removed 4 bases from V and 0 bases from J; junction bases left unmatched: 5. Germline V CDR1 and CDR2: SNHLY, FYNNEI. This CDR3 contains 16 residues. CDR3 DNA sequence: TGTGCCAGCAGTGTTGGACAGGGGACCAGCACAGATACGCAGTATTTT. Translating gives CASSVGQGTSTDTQYF. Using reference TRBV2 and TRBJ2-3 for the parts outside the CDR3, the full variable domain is EPEVTQTPSHQVTQMGQEVILRCVPISNHLYFYWYRQILGQKVEFLVSFYNNEISEKSEIFDDQFSVERPDGSNFTLKIRSTKLEDSAMYFCASSVGQGTSTDTQYFGPGTRLTVL.

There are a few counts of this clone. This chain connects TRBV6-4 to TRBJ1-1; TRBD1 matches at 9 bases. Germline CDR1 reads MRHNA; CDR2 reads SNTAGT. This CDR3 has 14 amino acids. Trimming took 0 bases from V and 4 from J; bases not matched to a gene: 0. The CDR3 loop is CASSDSQGATEAFF. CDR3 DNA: TGTGCCAGCAGTGACTCACAGGGGGCCACTGAAGCTTTCTTT.

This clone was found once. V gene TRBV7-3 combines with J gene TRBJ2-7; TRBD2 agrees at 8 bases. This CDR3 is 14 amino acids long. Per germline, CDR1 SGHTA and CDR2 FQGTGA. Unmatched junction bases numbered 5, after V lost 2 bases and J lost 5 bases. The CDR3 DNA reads TGTGCCAGCAGCTTACTTAGCGGGGCCCACGAGCAGTACTTC. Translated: CASSLLSGAHEQYF.

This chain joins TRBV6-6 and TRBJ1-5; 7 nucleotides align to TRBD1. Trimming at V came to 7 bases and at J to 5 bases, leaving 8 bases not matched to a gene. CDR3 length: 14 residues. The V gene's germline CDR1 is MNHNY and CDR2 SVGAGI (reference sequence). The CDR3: CASNPDRVDQPQHF. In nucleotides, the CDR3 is TGTGCCAGCAATCCAGACAGGGTGGATCAGCCCCAGCATTTT.

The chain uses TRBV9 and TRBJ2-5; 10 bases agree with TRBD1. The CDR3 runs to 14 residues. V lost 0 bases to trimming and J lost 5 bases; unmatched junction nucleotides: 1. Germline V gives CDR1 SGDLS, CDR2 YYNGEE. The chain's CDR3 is CASSVADRGETQYF. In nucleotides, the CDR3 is TGTGCCAGCAGCGTAGCGGACAGGGGGGAGACCCAGTACTTC.

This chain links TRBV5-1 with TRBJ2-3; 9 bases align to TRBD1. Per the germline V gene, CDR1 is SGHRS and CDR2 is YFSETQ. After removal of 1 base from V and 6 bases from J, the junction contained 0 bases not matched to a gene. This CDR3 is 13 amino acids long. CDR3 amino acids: CASSLTGGDTQYF. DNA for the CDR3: TGCGCCAGCAGCTTGACAGGGGGCGATACGCAGTATTTT.

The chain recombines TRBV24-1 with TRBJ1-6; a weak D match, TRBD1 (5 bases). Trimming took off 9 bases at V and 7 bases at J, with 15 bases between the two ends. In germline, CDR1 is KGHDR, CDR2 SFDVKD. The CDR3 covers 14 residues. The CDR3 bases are TGTGCCACCTCCGGGCCTAAGGGGAATTCACCCCTCCACTTT. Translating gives CATSGPKGNSPLHF.

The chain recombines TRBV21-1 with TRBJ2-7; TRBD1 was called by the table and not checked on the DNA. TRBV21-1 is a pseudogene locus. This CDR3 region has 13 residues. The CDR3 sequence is CASSIQGTYEQYF. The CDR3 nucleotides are TGTGCCAGCAGCATACAGGGGACCTACGAGCAGTACTTC.

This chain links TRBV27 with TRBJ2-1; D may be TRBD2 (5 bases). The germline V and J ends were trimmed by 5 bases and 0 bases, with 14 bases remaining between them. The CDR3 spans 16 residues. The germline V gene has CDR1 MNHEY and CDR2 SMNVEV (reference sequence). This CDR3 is CASSPLRTSSYNEQFF. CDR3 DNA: TGTGCCAGCAGTCCCCTGCGGACTTCCTCCTACAATGAGCAGTTCTTC.

CDR3 in amino acids: CASSVGPRGTIPNEQYF. Here the CDR3 DNA reads TGTGCCAGCAGCGTAGGCCCCAGGGGGACCATTCCCAACGAGCAGTACTTC. The chain carries TRBV9 and TRBJ2-7; 7 nucleotides agree with TRBD1. Per germline, CDR1 SGDLS and CDR2 YYNGEE. The ends lost 0 bases at V and 5 bases at J; junction bases unmatched: 14. The CDR3 extends over 17 amino acids.

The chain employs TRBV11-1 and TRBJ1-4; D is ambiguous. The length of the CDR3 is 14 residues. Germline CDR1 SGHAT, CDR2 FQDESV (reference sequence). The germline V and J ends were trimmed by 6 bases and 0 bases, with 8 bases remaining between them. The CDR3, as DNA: TGTGCCAGCAGTGCAAGCTCAACTAATGAAAAACTGTTTTTT. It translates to CASSASSTNEKLFF.

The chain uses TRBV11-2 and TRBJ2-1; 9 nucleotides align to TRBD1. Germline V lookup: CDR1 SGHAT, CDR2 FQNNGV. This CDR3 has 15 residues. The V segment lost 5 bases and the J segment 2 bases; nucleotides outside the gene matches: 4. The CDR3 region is CASSQDRGPYNEQFF. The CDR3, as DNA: TGTGCCAGCAGCCAGGACAGGGGACCCTACAATGAGCAGTTCTTC. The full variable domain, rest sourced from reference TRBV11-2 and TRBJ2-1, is EAGVAQSPRYKIIEKRQSVAFWCNPISGHATLYWYQQILGQGPKLLIQFQNNGVVDDSQLPKDRFSAERLKGVDSTLKIQPAKLEDSAVYLCASSQDRGPYNEQFFGPGTRLTVL.

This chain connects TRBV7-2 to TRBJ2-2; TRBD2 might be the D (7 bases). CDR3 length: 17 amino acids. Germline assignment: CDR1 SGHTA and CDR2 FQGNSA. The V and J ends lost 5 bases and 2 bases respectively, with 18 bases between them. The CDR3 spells CASSPPRGGLNTGELFF. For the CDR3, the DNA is TGTGCCAGCAGCCCTCCTCGCGGGGGCCTAAACACCGGGGAGCTGTTTTTT.

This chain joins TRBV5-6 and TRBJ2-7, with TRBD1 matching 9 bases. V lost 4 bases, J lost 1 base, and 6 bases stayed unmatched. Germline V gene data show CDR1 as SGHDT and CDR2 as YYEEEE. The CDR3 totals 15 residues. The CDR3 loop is CASSRVGTGSYEQYF. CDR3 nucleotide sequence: TGTGCCAGCAGCCGTGTAGGGACAGGGTCCTACGAGCAGTACTTC.

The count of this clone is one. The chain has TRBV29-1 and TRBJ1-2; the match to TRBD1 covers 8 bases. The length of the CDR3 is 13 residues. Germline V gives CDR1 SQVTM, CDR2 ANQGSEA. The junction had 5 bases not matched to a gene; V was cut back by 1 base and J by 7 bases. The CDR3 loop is CSVEVWTGFGYTF. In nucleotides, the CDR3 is TGCAGCGTTGAAGTATGGACAGGGTTTGGCTACACCTTC. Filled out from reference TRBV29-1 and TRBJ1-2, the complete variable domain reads SAVISQKPSRDICQRGTSLTIQCQVDSQVTMMFWYRQQPGQSLTLIATANQGSEATYESGFVIDKFPISRPNLTFSTLTVSNMSPEDSSIYLCSVEVWTGFGYTFGSGTRLTVV.

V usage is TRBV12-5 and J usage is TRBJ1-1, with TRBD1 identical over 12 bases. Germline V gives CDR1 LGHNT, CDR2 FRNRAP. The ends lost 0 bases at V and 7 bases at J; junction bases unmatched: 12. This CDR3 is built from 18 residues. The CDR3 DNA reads TGTGCTAGTGGTTTGGTTCCCGGGACAGGGGGCCCCCCGGGTGAAGCTTTCTTT. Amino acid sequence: CASGLVPGTGGPPGEAFF. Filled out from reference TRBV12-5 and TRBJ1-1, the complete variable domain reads DARVTQTPRHKVTEMGQEVTMRCQPILGHNTVFWYRQTMMQGLELLAYFRNRAPLDDSGMPKDRFSAEMPDATLATLKIQPSEPRDSAVYFCASGLVPGTGGPPGEAFFGQGTRLTVV.

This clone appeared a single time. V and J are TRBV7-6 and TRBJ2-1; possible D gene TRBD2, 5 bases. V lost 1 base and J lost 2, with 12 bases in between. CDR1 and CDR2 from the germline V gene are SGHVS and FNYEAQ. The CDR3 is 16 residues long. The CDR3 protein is CASSLEIGEPYNEQFF. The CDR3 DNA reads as TGTGCCAGCAGCTTAGAGATCGGGGAGCCCTACAATGAGCAGTTCTTC.

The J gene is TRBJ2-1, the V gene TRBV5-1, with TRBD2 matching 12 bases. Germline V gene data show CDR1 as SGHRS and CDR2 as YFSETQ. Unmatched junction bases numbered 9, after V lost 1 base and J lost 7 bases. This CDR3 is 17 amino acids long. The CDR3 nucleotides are TGCGCCAGCAGCTTGCGGCCTAGCGGGGGGGCTTTGAATGAGCAGTTCTTC. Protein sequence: CASSLRPSGGALNEQFF.

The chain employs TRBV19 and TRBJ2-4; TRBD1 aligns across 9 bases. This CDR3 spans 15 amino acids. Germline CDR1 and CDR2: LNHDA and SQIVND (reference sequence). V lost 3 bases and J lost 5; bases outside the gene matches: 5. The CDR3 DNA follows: TGTGCCAGTAGTATTACCCGGGACAGGGAAAACATTCAGTACTTC. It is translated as CASSITRDRENIQYF.

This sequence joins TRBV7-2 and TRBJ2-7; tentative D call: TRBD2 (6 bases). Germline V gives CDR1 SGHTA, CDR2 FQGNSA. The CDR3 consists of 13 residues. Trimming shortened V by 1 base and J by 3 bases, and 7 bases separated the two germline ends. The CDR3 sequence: CASSLVGGYEQYF. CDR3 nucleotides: TGTGCCAGCAGCTTAGTCGGGGGCTACGAGCAGTACTTC.

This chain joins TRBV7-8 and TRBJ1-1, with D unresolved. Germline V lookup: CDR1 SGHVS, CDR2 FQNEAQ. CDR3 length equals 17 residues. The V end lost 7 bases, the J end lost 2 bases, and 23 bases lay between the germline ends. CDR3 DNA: TGTGCCAGCATCTACGTAGGAGGCCTAATTGGTAACACTGAAGCTTTCTTT. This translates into CASIYVGGLIGNTEAFF.